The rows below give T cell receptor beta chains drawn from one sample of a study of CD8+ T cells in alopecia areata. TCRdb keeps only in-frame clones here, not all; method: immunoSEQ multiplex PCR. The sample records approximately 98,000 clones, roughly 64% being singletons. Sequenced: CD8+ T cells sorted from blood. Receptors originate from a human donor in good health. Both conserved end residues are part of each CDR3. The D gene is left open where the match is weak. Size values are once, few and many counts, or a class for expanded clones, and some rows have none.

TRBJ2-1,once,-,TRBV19,CASSIRARSYNEQFF,TGTGCCAGTAGTATAAGGGCGCGCTCCTACAATGAGCAGTTCTTC
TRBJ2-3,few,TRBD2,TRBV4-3,CASSQVGGDTQYF,TGCGCCAGCAGCCAAGTGGGAGGGGATACGCAGTATTTT
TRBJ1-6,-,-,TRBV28,CASSLWLWVWLGNSPLHF,TGTGCCAGCAGTTTATGGCTATGGGTGTGGTTGGGGAATTCACCCCTCCACTTT
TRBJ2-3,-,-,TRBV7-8,CASSLAQATDTQYF,TGTGCCAGCAGCTTAGCGCAGGCCACAGATACGCAGTATTTT
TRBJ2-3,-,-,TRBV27,CASRPSTDTQYF,TGTGCCAGCAGGCCAAGCACAGATACGCAGTATTTT
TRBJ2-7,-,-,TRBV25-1,CASSRLYEQYF,TGTGCCAGCAGTCGGCTGTACGAGCAGTACTTC
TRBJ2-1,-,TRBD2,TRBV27,CASSHFPREGGEEQFF,TGTGCCAGCAGTCACTTCCCCCGGGAGGGGGGAGAGGAGCAGTTCTTC
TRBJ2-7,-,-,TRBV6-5,CASGGSSEQYF,TGTGCCAGTGGGGGGTCTAGCGAGCAGTACTTC
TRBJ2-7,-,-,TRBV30,CAWSDTVDEQYF,TGTGCCTGGAGTGATACTGTCGACGAGCAGTACTTC
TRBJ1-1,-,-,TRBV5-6,CASSLGQTEAFF,TGTGCCAGCAGCTTGGGACAGACCGAAGCTTTCTTT
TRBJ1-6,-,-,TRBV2,CARGTSFYNSPLHF,TGTGCCAGGGGGACGTCGTTTTATAATTCACCCCTCCACTTT
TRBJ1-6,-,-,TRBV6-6,CASSTGYNSPLHF,TGTGCCAGCAGTACAGGCTATAATTCACCCCTCCACTTT
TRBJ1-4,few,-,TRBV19,CASRPGTRGREKLFF,TGTGCCAGTCGTCCCGGGACAAGAGGACGCGAAAAACTGTTTTTT
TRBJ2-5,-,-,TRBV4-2,CASSQDSGYLGETQYF,TGTGCCAGCAGCCAAGATTCGGGCTACCTTGGGGAGACCCAGTACTTC
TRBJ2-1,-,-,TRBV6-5,CASRIGLSYNEQFF,TGTGCCAGCAGAATCGGCTTGTCCTACAATGAGCAGTTCTTC
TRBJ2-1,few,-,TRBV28,CASRPYSGSYNEQFF,TGTGCCAGCAGACCCTATAGCGGCTCCTACAATGAGCAGTTCTTC
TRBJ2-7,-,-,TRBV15,CASSPEASSYEQYF,TGTGCCAGCAGTCCAGAGGCCTCCTCCTACGAGCAGTACTTC
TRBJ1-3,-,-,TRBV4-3,CASSQDSSGSDTIYF,TGCGCCAGCAGCCAAGACTCCAGCGGGTCGGACACCATATATTTT
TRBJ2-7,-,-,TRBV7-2,CASSFGTGSSYEQYF,TGTGCCAGCAGCTTTGGGACGGGGAGCTCCTACGAGCAGTACTTC
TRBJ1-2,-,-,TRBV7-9,CASSLHQGLAYTF,TGTGCCAGCAGCTTACACCAAGGGTTGGCCTACACCTTC
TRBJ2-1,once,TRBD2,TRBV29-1,CSVVPTGLAGGLSYNEQFF,TGCAGCGTTGTACCTACGGGACTAGCGGGGGGATTGTCCTACAATGAGCAGTTCTTC
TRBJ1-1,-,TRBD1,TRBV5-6,CASSFGQGPTEAFF,TGTGCCAGCAGCTTCGGACAGGGGCCCACTGAAGCTTTCTTT
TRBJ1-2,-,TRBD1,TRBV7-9,CASSLGDRNFYGYTF,TGTGCCAGCAGCTTAGGGGACAGGAACTTCTATGGCTACACCTTC
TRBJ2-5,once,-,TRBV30,CAWSVAQETQYF,TGTGCCTGGAGTGTAGCCCAGGAGACCCAGTACTTC
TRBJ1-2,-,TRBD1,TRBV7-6,CASSLASPKWTGRHGYTF,TGTGCCAGCAGCTTAGCTTCCCCTAAATGGACAGGGCGTCATGGCTACACCTTC
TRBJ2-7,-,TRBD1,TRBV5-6,CASSSLTGDTYEQYF,TGTGCCAGCAGCTCCTTGACAGGGGATACCTACGAGCAGTACTTC
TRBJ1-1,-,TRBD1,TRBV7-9,CASSLPTGFGEAFF,TGTGCCAGCAGCTTGCCGACAGGGTTTGGTGAAGCTTTCTTT
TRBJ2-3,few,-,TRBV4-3,CASSQARRRDSSTDTQYF,TGCGCCAGCAGCCAAGCCCGACGGCGGGACTCTAGCACAGATACGCAGTATTTT
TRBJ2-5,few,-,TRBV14,CASRLGTGYQETQYF,TGTGCCAGCAGACTCGGGACGGGGTACCAAGAGACCCAGTACTTC